These 7 T cell receptor beta chains were all obtained from the same sample, sequenced in a study of persistence of HIV-infected CD4 T cells. The immunoSEQ assay was version 4, run in survey mode. The protocol was immunoSEQ multiplex PCR, while the TCRdb copy is restricted to in-frame clones and leaves out a portion. The sample yields approximately 65,000 clones, under 80% seen once. What these receptors recognize is not known. An overlapping HIV-1 Gag peptide pool stimulated these cells at about 0.91 ug/peptide/mL. CD40L-negative CD69-negative CD45RO-high memory CD4+ T cells were sorted as populations depleted of antigen-responding cells. Here the sequenced sample was CD4+ T cells sorted from PBMCs after roughly 19-hour stimulation, taken from a patient who received antiretroviral therapy. These receptors all come from an adult man with HIV who was CMV-seropositive.

The chain couples TRBV28 to TRBJ1-2; D not resolved. Trimming pared 8 bases from V and 7 bases from J, leaving 14 bases between. From germline, CDR1 is MDHEN and CDR2 SYDVKM. This CDR3 has 12 residues. CDR3 nucleotides: TGTGCCAGCCTCGTTTGGTCGGGTGGCTACACCTTC. Protein: CASLVWSGGYTF.

V and J are TRBV4-1 and TRBJ2-5, with D hard to call. The CDR3 covers 13 residues. The V end was cut by 4 bases, the J end by 2 bases, with 8 bases between. Germline CDR1 is MGHRA and CDR2 is YSYEKL. The chain's CDR3 is CASSRAEQETQYF. The CDR3 nucleotides are TGCGCCAGCAGCCGGGCAGAACAAGAGACCCAGTACTTC.

The V call is TRBV20-1, the J call TRBJ2-7; unclear D gene. The CDR3 sequence is 12 residues long. From germline, CDR1 is DFQATT and CDR2 SNEGSKA (reference sequence). Trimming removed 3 bases from V and 5 bases from J, with 11 bases in between. CDR3 in DNA: TGCAGTGCTAGTCCCATGTCCAACGAGCAGTACTTC. Protein sequence: CSASPMSNEQYF.

The chain employs TRBV19 and TRBJ1-5, with D unresolved. Trimming shortened V by 4 bases and J by 9 bases, and 22 bases separated the two germline ends. The germline gives CDR1 LNHDA, CDR2 SQIVND (reference sequence). CDR3 length equals 16 residues. This chain's CDR3 is CASSNPTRVMGWPQHF. The CDR3 bases are TGTGCCAGTAGTAACCCCACCCGGGTCATGGGGTGGCCCCAGCATTTT. Full variable domain (rest looked up from reference TRBV19 and TRBJ1-5): DGGITQSPKYLFRKEGQNVTLSCEQNLNHDAMYWYRQDPGQGLRLIYYSQIVNDFQKGDIAEGYSVSREKKESFPLTVTSAQKNPTAFYLCASSNPTRVMGWPQHFGDGTRLSIL.

The chain links TRBV6-1 to TRBJ2-6; 8 nucleotides match TRBD1. This CDR3 is 17 amino acids long. V shed 2 bases and J 1 base; nucleotides not matched to a gene: 4. Germline CDR1 is MNHNS and CDR2 is SASEGT. CDR3 residues: CASSEWGTGSGANVLTF. Written as DNA, the CDR3 is TGTGCCAGCAGTGAATGGGGGACAGGATCTGGGGCCAACGTCCTGACTTTC.

This rearrangement joins TRBV27 to TRBJ2-3; TRBD2 agrees at 10 bases. With 5 bases clipped from V and 5 bases from J, the junction kept 7 bases outside the gene matches. CDR1 is MNHEY and CDR2 is SMNVEV in the germline V gene (reference sequence). This CDR3 has 15 amino acids. The CDR3 DNA is TGTGCCAGCAGTATCCAGCGGGGGGGCAGAGATACGCAGTATTTT. This codes for CASSIQRGGRDTQYF.

By share, this clone counts as medium-sized. The chain joins TRBV19 to TRBJ1-3, with D hard to call. Germline assignment: CDR1 LNHDA and CDR2 SQIVND (reference sequence). V was pared by 4 bases and J by 0 bases, with 7 bases between. The CDR3 length is 14 residues. CDR3 sequence reads: CASSTGASGNTIYF. The DNA for the CDR3 is TGTGCCAGTAGTACAGGAGCCTCTGGAAACACCATATATTTT.